The 27 T cell receptor beta chains below come from one sample, sequenced in a study of CD8+ T cells in alopecia areata. cDNA serving as the sequencing template came from extracted, reverse transcribed RNA. This table comes from immunoSEQ multiplex PCR, and its TCRdb copy is limited to in-frame clones, with some not included. The data hold about 99,000 clones, with roughly 50% observed a single time. Sequencing used CD4+ T cells sorted from blood. Receptors were obtained from a human donor in good health.

This rearrangement joins TRBV4-1 to TRBJ2-6; 7 nucleotides align to TRBD1. The trim removed 6 bases at V and 0 bases at J, leaving 11 bases unmatched. In germline, CDR1 is MGHRA, CDR2 YSYEKL. This CDR3 contains 18 residues. The CDR3 sequence: CASSQMTGILSGANVLTF. The CDR3 nucleotides read TGCGCCAGCAGTCAGATGACAGGGATACTCTCTGGGGCCAACGTCCTGACTTTC.

The V call is TRBV6-5, the J call TRBJ2-7, with D possibly TRBD1 on 6 matching bases. CDR3 length: 15 residues. CDR1 and CDR2 (germline): MNHEY, SVGAGI. The ends were cut back, 2 bases at V and 7 bases at J, with 18 bases in the middle. The DNA of the CDR3 is TGTGCCAGCAGTTACACCAGGTTCAGGGGTGGAGAGCAGTACTTC. Protein: CASSYTRFRGGEQYF.

The chain has TRBV4-3 and TRBJ2-3, with 7 bases lining up with TRBD2. The germline V gene encodes CDR1 LGHNA and CDR2 YSLEER. With 1 base clipped from V and 1 base from J, the junction kept 2 bases outside the gene matches. The CDR3 loop spans 15 amino acids. This CDR3 is CASSQVTSGTDTQYF. The CDR3 nucleotides are TGCGCCAGCAGCCAAGTAACTAGCGGCACAGATACGCAGTATTTT.

The table lists this clone with a few counts. The chain uses TRBV29-1 and TRBJ2-5, with 7 nucleotides matching TRBD1. CDR1 is SQVTM, CDR2 ANQGSEA, per germline. The CDR3 runs 14 residues. Trimming removed 6 bases from V and 2 bases from J; junction bases left unmatched: 9. CDR3 protein: CSVVKTGRQETQYF. The CDR3 DNA reads TGCAGCGTGGTAAAGACAGGGCGACAAGAGACCCAGTACTTC.

This clone was observed a few times. CDR3 sequence: CASSFRTGDEKLFF. As DNA, the CDR3 is TGTGCCAGCAGCTTCAGGACAGGGGATGAAAAACTGTTTTTT. V is TRBV7-2 and J is TRBJ1-4; 9 bases are shared with TRBD1. CDR1 is SGHTA and CDR2 is FQGNSA in the germline V gene. The CDR3 sequence is 14 residues long. V dropped 3 bases and J dropped 6; count of bases not matched to a gene: 2.

Details on this clone: The identical CDR3 is also encoded by other nucleotide sequences in the sample. The rearrangement joins TRBV4-1 to TRBJ1-2; maybe TRBD1 (6 bases). Trimming removed 3 bases at V and 4 bases at J, with 6 bases between. The CDR3 loop spans 12 amino acids. Looked up from germline, CDR1 is MGHRA and CDR2 is YSYEKL. Here the CDR3 reads CASSQDSYGYTF. In DNA form, the CDR3 reads TGCGCCAGCAGCCAGGACAGCTATGGCTACACCTTC.

This chain uses TRBV2 with TRBJ2-1; D ambiguous. V was trimmed by 5 bases and J by 10 bases, leaving 6 bases between them. The CDR3 extends over 10 amino acids. Germline CDR1 and CDR2: SNHLY and FYNNEI. The CDR3 DNA follows: TGTGCCAGCAGTCTTGGGGAGCAGTTCTTC. This sequence encodes CASSLGEQFF. Drawing the rest from reference TRBV2 and TRBJ2-1, the complete variable domain is EPEVTQTPSHQVTQMGQEVILRCVPISNHLYFYWYRQILGQKVEFLVSFYNNEISEKSEIFDDQFSVERPDGSNFTLKIRSTKLEDSAMYFCASSLGEQFFGPGTRLTVL.

This chain connects TRBV7-9 to TRBJ1-2, with D unclear. Between the trimmed V and J ends, which lost 2 bases and 7 bases, there was a span of 8 bases. Per the germline V gene, CDR1 is SEHNR and CDR2 is FQNEAQ (reference sequence). The CDR3 loop spans 12 amino acids. In DNA, the CDR3 is TGTGCCAGCAGCTTATCTCCAGGTGGCTACACCTTC. Translated: CASSLSPGGYTF.

This clone was found a few times. This chain uses TRBV10-3 with TRBJ2-1; 8 bases are a match to TRBD2. V lost 3 bases to trimming and J lost 7 bases; unmatched junction nucleotides: 8. The CDR3 runs 15 residues. Germline values: CDR1 ENHRY, CDR2 SYGVKD. DNA for the CDR3: TGTGCCATCAGTGACCGGGGGGGCATGGGGAATGAGCAGTTCTTC. As protein: CAISDRGGMGNEQFF.

V and J are TRBV7-2 and TRBJ2-7, with D perhaps TRBD1 or TRBD2 (5 bases each). The CDR3 sequence is 14 residues long. The germline V and J ends were trimmed by 5 bases and 5 bases, with 16 bases remaining between them. The germline V gene encodes CDR1 SGHTA and CDR2 FQGNSA. The chain's CDR3 is CASSRRYRDDEQYF. Here the CDR3 DNA reads TGTGCCAGCAGCAGGCGTTACCGGGACGACGAGCAGTACTTC.

The rearrangement joins TRBV7-2 to TRBJ1-2, with D hard to call. The CDR3 totals 14 residues. Germline V CDR1 and CDR2: SGHTA, FQGNSA. V shed 0 bases and J shed 4 bases, with 9 bases lying between them. This CDR3 reads CASSLAGETYGYTF. CDR3 DNA: TGTGCCAGCAGCTTAGCCGGGGAAACCTATGGCTACACCTTC.

A few counts support this clone. V and J are TRBV5-1 and TRBJ2-5; no definite D call. The CDR3 runs to 12 residues. Looked up from germline, CDR1 is SGHRS and CDR2 is YFSETQ. V was shortened by 0 bases and J by 4 bases, with 4 bases between the two germline ends. This CDR3 is CASSLAGETQYF. CDR3 DNA sequence: TGCGCCAGCAGCTTGGCGGGAGAGACCCAGTACTTC.

CDR3 nucleotides: TGTGCCAGCAGCAAAGTGAAAACAGGACTCCAAGAGACCCAGTACTTC. Translating gives CASSKVKTGLQETQYF. V gene TRBV25-1 combines with J gene TRBJ2-5; D might be TRBD1 or TRBD2, each matching 5 bases. The CDR3 consists of 16 residues. Trimming took off 6 bases at V and 1 base at J, with 18 bases between the two ends. The V gene's germline CDR1 is MGHDK and CDR2 SYGVNS. The complete variable domain, with remaining parts taken from reference TRBV25-1 and TRBJ2-5, reads EADIYQTPRYLVIGTGKKITLECSQTMGHDKMYWYQQDPGMELHLIHYSYGVNSTEKGDLSSESTVSRIRTEHFPLTLESARPSHTSQYLCASSKVKTGLQETQYFGPGTRLLVL.

The genes are TRBV13 and TRBJ1-6; 8 bases are a match to TRBD1. The CDR3 extends over 19 amino acids. Trimming at V came to 5 bases and at J to 5 bases, leaving 17 bases not matched to a gene. CDR1 and CDR2 from the germline V gene are PRHDT and FYEKMQ (reference sequence). The CDR3 nucleotides are TGTGCCAGCAGCATACAAGGACAGGGCCGCCTCAGAGATAATTCACCCCTCCACTTT. Translated, it gives CASSIQGQGRLRDNSPLHF.

The chain combines TRBV25-1 with TRBJ1-2, with a weak D call TRBD1 (5 bases). This CDR3 comprises 18 residues. Trimming shortened V by 1 base and J by 4 bases, and 22 bases separated the two germline ends. CDR1 and CDR2 from the germline V gene are MGHDK and SYGVNS. CDR3 sequence (DNA): TGTGCCAGCAGTGAATTTCAAGGTTCGGCAGGGCCGGGCTATGGCTACACCTTC. Protein: CASSEFQGSAGPGYGYTF.

This chain connects TRBV7-2 to TRBJ1-1; tentative D call: TRBD1 (5 bases). The CDR3 runs to 14 residues. The germline V and J ends were trimmed by 1 base and 8 bases, with 14 bases remaining between them. From germline, CDR1 is SGHTA and CDR2 FQGNSA. CDR3 residues: CASSLDGTASEAFF. The CDR3 coding sequence is TGTGCCAGCAGCTTAGATGGGACCGCCAGCGAAGCTTTCTTT.

The chain links TRBV30 to TRBJ2-1; perhaps TRBD2 as D (5 bases). Germline V gene sequence: CDR1 GTSNPN, CDR2 SVGIG (reference sequence). The CDR3 extends over 11 amino acids. V lost 2 bases and J 13 bases, leaving 12 bases between the germline ends. The CDR3 sequence is CAWSMAAGQFF. The CDR3 nucleotides are TGTGCCTGGAGTATGGCGGCGGGTCAGTTCTTC. Combining the CDR3 with reference TRBV30 and TRBJ2-1 gives the whole variable domain SQTIHQWPATLVQPVGSPLSLECTVEGTSNPNLYWYRQAAGRGLQLLFYSVGIGQISSEVPQNLSASRPQDRQFILSSKKLLLSDSGFYLCAWSMAAGQFFGPGTRLTVL.

The chain carries TRBV6-5 and TRBJ1-1, with D possibly matching TRBD1 (6 bases). The CDR3 length is 14 residues. CDR1 is MNHEY and CDR2 is SVGAGI in the germline V gene. The germline V and J ends were trimmed by 6 bases and 1 base, with 12 bases remaining between them. CDR3 residues: CASRSETGNTEAFF. CDR3 nucleotide sequence: TGTGCCAGCAGGAGCGAGACAGGGAACACTGAAGCTTTCTTT.

This sequence joins TRBV4-3 and TRBJ2-7; D is unresolved. This CDR3 is 15 amino acids long. V gave up 0 bases and J gave up 2 bases, with 11 bases separating them. The germline CDR1 and CDR2 sequences are LGHNA and YSLEER. The CDR3 protein is CASSQDLQLPYEQYF. CDR3 nucleotide sequence: TGCGCCAGCAGCCAAGATCTGCAGCTCCCCTACGAGCAGTACTTC.

The chain carries TRBV6-6 and TRBJ2-5; 9 positions match TRBD1. CDR1 and CDR2 from the germline V gene are MNHNY and SVGAGI (reference sequence). The V gene end was trimmed by 7 bases and the J gene end by 5 bases; junction bases not matched to a gene: 8. The CDR3 totals 14 residues. CDR3 sequence: CASTLQGALETQYF. As DNA, the CDR3 is TGTGCCAGCACCTTACAGGGGGCTTTGGAGACCCAGTACTTC.

This clone was observed a few times. V is TRBV6-1 and J is TRBJ1-6; no reliable D call. Germline assignment: CDR1 MNHNS and CDR2 SASEGT. V was clipped by 6 bases and J by 10 bases, with 19 bases between them. There are 15 residues in the CDR3. CDR3 nucleotide sequence: TGTGCCAGCAGCTCCGTCGGCGGGAACGGGTCACCCCTCCACTTT. Translation: CASSSVGGNGSPLHF.

The chain links TRBV28 to TRBJ1-6; D possibly corresponds to TRBD1 (6 bases). Trimming shortened V by 4 bases and J by 11 bases, and 12 bases separated the two germline ends. Per the germline V gene, CDR1 is MDHEN and CDR2 is SYDVKM. The length of the CDR3 is 13 residues. The DNA for the CDR3 is TGTGCCAGCAGTTCCACAGGGTGGACACCCCTCCACTTT. It is translated as CASSSTGWTPLHF.

V gene TRBV6-5 combines with J gene TRBJ2-7; D remains unclear. V was cut by 2 bases and J by 4 bases, with 3 bases left in between. The CDR3 is made up of 11 amino acids. CDR1 and CDR2 from the germline V gene are MNHEY and SVGAGI. The CDR3 reads CASSYRYEQYF. The CDR3 DNA follows: TGTGCCAGCAGTTACCGTTACGAGCAGTACTTC.

The chain uses TRBV30 and TRBJ2-7; 8 positions match TRBD1. The CDR3 length is 14 residues. Germline values: CDR1 GTSNPN, CDR2 SVGIG (reference sequence). The V gene end was trimmed by 3 bases and the J gene end by 1 base; junction bases not matched to a gene: 5. CDR3 bases: TGTGCCTGGAGGAAAGGGACAGGTTCCTACGAGCAGTACTTC. Translated, it gives CAWRKGTGSYEQYF. The variable domain in full, completed from reference TRBV30 and TRBJ2-7, reads SQTIHQWPATLVQPVGSPLSLECTVEGTSNPNLYWYRQAAGRGLQLLFYSVGIGQISSEVPQNLSASRPQDRQFILSSKKLLLSDSGFYLCAWRKGTGSYEQYFGPGTRLTVT.

The chain combines TRBV15 with TRBJ1-4; no reliable D call. Germline CDR1 and CDR2: LNHNV and YYDKDF (reference sequence). Deletions cut 1 base from V and 5 bases from J, with 5 bases between. There are 13 residues in the CDR3. The CDR3 DNA sequence: TGTGCCACCAGCAGAGGAAAGAATGAAAAACTGTTTTTT. Translating gives CATSRGKNEKLFF.

The CDR3 DNA reads TGCAGCGTTGAAGACCCAAGGGGGCGTAATGGCTACACCTTC. It translates to CSVEDPRGRNGYTF. The rearrangement joins TRBV29-1 to TRBJ1-2, with 7 bases aligning to TRBD1. This CDR3 region has 14 residues. Per the germline V gene, CDR1 is SQVTM and CDR2 is ANQGSEA. V was clipped by 0 bases and J by 6 bases; unmatched bases: 7.

The CDR3 loop is CSVRQGSAYGYTF. CDR3 sequence (DNA): TGCAGCGTCCGACAGGGGAGTGCCTATGGCTACACCTTC. This chain connects TRBV29-1 to TRBJ1-2, with 8 bases that match TRBD1. V lost 6 bases to trimming and J lost 4 bases; unmatched junction nucleotides: 7. The length of the CDR3 is 13 residues. Germline CDR1 is SQVTM and CDR2 is ANQGSEA.